This T cell receptor beta chain is from a study of shared clonotypes between healthy human individuals. Libraries were prepared by immunoSEQ multiplex PCR; TCRdb keeps only in-frame clonotypes and omits some of them. Of a few million clones in the sample, roughly 93% were seen once. CD45RO-negative CD8 cells positively selected for CCR7 made up the naive population, which excluded terminally differentiated effector memory CD45RA+ cells. Specimen: naive CD8+ T cells from PBMCs. The receptor's source is a man younger than 35 in good health. Some clones in this sample may be carry-over from other donors' samples.

The CDR3 is CASSPRPVSSGNAYNEQFF. The CDR3 DNA follows: TGTGCCAGCAGCCCCAGACCCGTGAGTAGCGGAAACGCCTACAATGAGCAGTTCTTC. The V and J genes are TRBV7-9 and TRBJ2-1; D possibly corresponds to TRBD2 (6 bases). Trimming stripped 5 bases from V and 2 bases from J, with 25 bases between. This CDR3 comprises 19 residues. The germline V gene has CDR1 SEHNR and CDR2 FQNEAQ (reference sequence).